Listed here are 20 T cell receptor beta chains from one sample, sequenced in a study of T cell changes during pregnancy in multiple sclerosis. Repertoires were generated with immunoSEQ multiplex PCR, while TCRdb's copy carries only in-frame clones and drops some. The sample yields tens of thousands of clones, around 92% seen once. Sequencing was performed on CD8+ T cells from peripheral blood mononuclear cells, taken in the third trimester of pregnancy. These receptors were collected from a female donor in good health, enrolled as a control in a pregnancy study.

The chain is built from TRBV5-6 and TRBJ1-1; D perhaps matches TRBD1 (6 bases). There are 16 residues in the CDR3. V lost 3 bases, J lost 1 base, and 16 bases lay in between. Germline CDR1 is SGHDT and CDR2 is YYEEEE. DNA of the CDR3: TGTGCCAGCAGCTGGAACCCGACAGGAGGGAACACTGAAGCTTTCTTT. It yields the protein CASSWNPTGGNTEAFF.

The chain has TRBV7-8 and TRBJ2-1; TRBD2 matches 9 bases. Trimming took 6 bases from V and 0 from J; bases not matched to a gene: 3. The CDR3 has 15 amino acids. Germline V gene data show CDR1 as SGHVS and CDR2 as FQNEAQ. In nucleotides, the CDR3 is TGTGCCAGCAGGCTACTAGCGGGCTCCTACAATGAGCAGTTCTTC. Protein: CASRLLAGSYNEQFF.

V is TRBV27 and J is TRBJ2-7, with D tentatively TRBD1 (6 bases). The CDR3 is 14 amino acids. V was shortened by 1 base and J by 2 bases, with 9 bases between the two germline ends. The germline V gene encodes CDR1 MNHEY and CDR2 SMNVEV (reference sequence). DNA for the CDR3: TGTGCCAGCAGTTTATTAGGACAGACCTACGAGCAGTACTTC. Amino acids: CASSLLGQTYEQYF.

V is TRBV6-7 and J is TRBJ1-1, with 8 bases aligning to TRBD1. TRBV6-7 is designated an ORF whose function remains uncertain. After removal of 2 bases from V and 9 bases from J, the junction contained 8 bases not matched to a gene. This CDR3 is 14 amino acids long. The CDR3 coding sequence is TGTGCCAGCAGTTACCGCACCCGACAGGGGAAAGCTTTCTTT. Protein sequence: CASSYRTRQGKAFF.

This sequence joins TRBV6-6 and TRBJ2-7; maybe TRBD1 (6 bases). Per germline, CDR1 MNHNY and CDR2 SVGAGI (reference sequence). Trimming stripped 6 bases from V and 5 bases from J, with 23 bases between. The length of the CDR3 is 16 residues. For the CDR3, the DNA is TGTGCCAGCAGCCAAGCCACTTTGGGGGCGGTGGACGAGCAGTACTTC. Translated, it gives CASSQATLGAVDEQYF.

V and J are TRBV9 and TRBJ1-2; 11 bases are a match to TRBD1. V was clipped by 3 bases and J by 2 bases; unmatched bases: 9. CDR1 and CDR2 (germline): SGDLS, YYNGEE. CDR3 length: 17 residues. The CDR3 here is CASSADGTGGINYGYTF. The CDR3, as DNA: TGTGCCAGCAGCGCCGACGGGACAGGGGGAATCAACTATGGCTACACCTTC. The entire variable domain, with the rest obtained from reference TRBV9 and TRBJ1-2, is as follows: DSGVTQTPKHLITATGQRVTLRCSPRSGDLSVYWYQQSLDQGLQFLIQYYNGEERAKGNILERFSAQQFPDLHSELNLSSLELGDSALYFCASSADGTGGINYGYTFGSGTRLTVV.

CDR3 residues: CASSVRGEAFF. The CDR3 DNA sequence: TGTGCCAGTAGTGTCCGGGGTGAAGCTTTCTTT. The genes are TRBV19 and TRBJ1-1; D is ambiguous. The V end lost 5 bases, the J end lost 7 bases, and 8 bases lay between the germline ends. The CDR3 extends over 11 amino acids. Germline V CDR1 and CDR2: LNHDA, SQIVND (reference sequence).

This chain uses TRBV16 with TRBJ2-7; TRBD1 agrees at 7 bases. The CDR3 totals 14 residues. Per the germline V gene, CDR1 is KGHSY and CDR2 is FQNENV. Unmatched junction bases numbered 2, after V lost 3 bases and J lost 0 bases. CDR3 sequence: CASSQWDSSYEQYF. The CDR3 coding sequence is TGTGCCAGCAGCCAGTGGGACAGCTCCTACGAGCAGTACTTC.

The V call is TRBV27, the J call TRBJ2-3, with D perhaps TRBD2 (6 bases). V lost 8 bases, J lost 8 bases, and 14 bases lay in between. Germline CDR1 is MNHEY and CDR2 is SMNVEV (reference sequence). The CDR3 is made up of 12 amino acids. CDR3 in DNA: TGTGCCAGCTTAGGGCCCGGGGGTACGCAGTATTTT. Translating gives CASLGPGGTQYF.

The gene calls are TRBV27 and TRBJ2-7; 7 nucleotides match TRBD1. Looked up from germline, CDR1 is MNHEY and CDR2 is SMNVEV (reference sequence). CDR3 length equals 13 residues. V shed 6 bases and J 5 bases; nucleotides not matched to a gene: 7. CDR3 protein: CASRTGLFHEQYF. CDR3 sequence (DNA): TGTGCCAGCAGGACAGGGCTATTCCACGAGCAGTACTTC.

The rearrangement links TRBV9 to TRBJ2-2, with 7 bases identical to TRBD1. Per the germline V gene, CDR1 is SGDLS and CDR2 is YYNGEE. V shed 4 bases, J shed 4 bases, and the junction held 7 bases outside the gene matches. This CDR3 region has 15 residues. The DNA for the CDR3 is TGTGCCAGCAGCCCCCCGGACAGGCCCACCGGGGAGCTGTTTTTT. Amino acid sequence: CASSPPDRPTGELFF.

With regard to this clone: This sample also contains other DNA sequences that code for the same CDR3. The chain carries TRBV9 and TRBJ2-5; 14 bases map to TRBD2. Germline values: CDR1 SGDLS, CDR2 YYNGEE. The CDR3 spans 16 residues. The junction had 2 bases not matched to a gene; V was cut back by 3 bases and J by 1 base. The CDR3: CASSAGTSGGQETQYF. CDR3 nucleotide sequence: TGTGCCAGCAGCGCGGGGACTAGCGGGGGCCAAGAGACCCAGTACTTC.

The rearrangement links TRBV7-6 to TRBJ1-1, with D possibly matching TRBD1 (6 bases). Germline values: CDR1 SGHVS, CDR2 FNYEAQ. The length of the CDR3 is 14 residues. V lost 4 bases, J lost 6 bases, and 15 bases lay in between. The CDR3, as DNA: TGTGCCAGCAGCTCATCAGGGGTTTACGCTGAAGCTTTCTTT. This encodes CASSSSGVYAEAFF.

V usage is TRBV9 and J usage is TRBJ1-2; D remains unclear. This CDR3 is built from 13 residues. Germline loops: CDR1 SGDLS, CDR2 YYNGEE. Trimming pared 3 bases from V and 3 bases from J, leaving 9 bases between. The CDR3 DNA reads TGTGCCAGCAGCGGGGCAGGATACTATGGCTACACCTTC. It codes for CASSGAGYYGYTF.

This chain uses TRBV9 with TRBJ2-3; no definite D call. Germline loops: CDR1 SGDLS, CDR2 YYNGEE. The CDR3 extends over 13 amino acids. The V end lost 5 bases, the J end lost 1 base, and 8 bases lay between the germline ends. The CDR3 sequence is CASRPSGTDTQYF. In nucleotides, the CDR3 is TGTGCCAGCAGGCCCTCGGGCACAGATACGCAGTATTTT.

The chain recombines TRBV29-1 with TRBJ2-7; 12 nucleotides agree with TRBD2. The trim removed 6 bases at V and 5 bases at J, leaving 14 bases unmatched. Germline V gene lookup returns CDR1 SQVTM and CDR2 ANQGSEA. The CDR3 is 16 amino acids. The CDR3 nucleotides read TGCAGCGTAGAGGGGCCCCTAGCGGGGGGGATGAACGAGCAGTACTTC. It encodes CSVEGPLAGGMNEQYF.

This clone was observed a single time. The rearrangement uses TRBV9 and TRBJ1-2; 9 bases are shared with TRBD1. The CDR3 spans 15 residues. Looked up from germline, CDR1 is SGDLS and CDR2 is YYNGEE. V lost 0 bases, J lost 8 bases, and 8 bases stayed unmatched. The CDR3 bases are TGTGCCAGCAGCGTAGCGGGACAGGGAGGTAGCGGCTACACCTTC. Protein sequence: CASSVAGQGGSGYTF.

This clone was observed once. V usage is TRBV6-6 and J usage is TRBJ1-1, with 7 bases aligning to TRBD1. Germline V CDR1 and CDR2: MNHNY, SVGAGI (reference sequence). The CDR3 contains 16 residues. V was pared by 2 bases and J by 10 bases, with 16 bases of the junction left unmatched. The CDR3 loop is CASSYIRGDPYSLAFF. The CDR3 DNA follows: TGTGCCAGCAGTTACATCAGGGGGGATCCCTATTCTCTAGCTTTCTTT.

The chain uses TRBV7-9 and TRBJ2-3; 9 bases fit TRBD2. Germline CDR1 SEHNR, CDR2 FQNEAQ (reference sequence). This CDR3 comprises 19 residues. Losses at the gene ends were 5 bases for V and 3 bases for J; bases not matched to a gene: 18. The CDR3 sequence: CASSTPPSGRGGVTDTQYF. For the CDR3, the DNA is TGTGCCAGCAGCACCCCCCCCAGCGGGCGGGGGGGTGTAACAGATACGCAGTATTTT.

V and J are TRBV9 and TRBJ1-5; 7 bases are a match to TRBD1. Germline V gene sequence: CDR1 SGDLS, CDR2 YYNGEE. The CDR3 consists of 16 residues. The trim removed 4 bases at V and 0 bases at J, leaving 7 bases unmatched. In DNA form, the CDR3 reads TGTGCCAGCAGCCCCGGGACAGACGATAGCAATCAGCCCCAGCATTTT. Its translation: CASSPGTDDSNQPQHF.